Listed below are T cell receptor beta chains from one sample, sequenced in a study of shared T cell receptors in the human thymus. Here immunoSEQ multiplex PCR was the method, and the copy in TCRdb shows in-frame clones only, minus some. The table lists more than 550,000 clones, 80% to 90% of them singletons. The sample was also linked to a second study, of human thymus T cells.

The sequenced sample was thymocytes. The receptors here all came from a girl under three years old with a congenital heart defect. CDR3s include the opening cysteine and the closing phenylalanine or tryptophan. D genes are given only for firm matches. A clone size is listed for some rows: how often the clone was seen (once, few, many), or a class if it is expanded.

d_gene,j_gene,v_gene,abundance,CDR3aa,CDR3nt
TRBD1,TRBJ1-4,TRBV19,few,CASRGGQGSLRSDEKLFF,TGTGCCAGTAGAGGGGGACAGGGATCCCTAAGGAGTGATGAAAAACTGTTTTTT
-,TRBJ2-7,TRBV5-1,-,CASSHSTMSEQYF,TGCGCCAGCAGCCATTCGACAATGAGCGAGCAGTACTTC
-,TRBJ2-3,TRBV9,-,CASSVYRTVSTDTQYF,TGTGCCAGCAGCGTGTACAGGACGGTGAGCACAGATACGCAGTATTTT
TRBD1,TRBJ1-1,TRBV28,few,CASSQQGAKVRNTEAFF,TGTGCCAGCAGTCAACAGGGGGCGAAGGTCAGGAACACTGAAGCTTTCTTT
-,TRBJ2-1,TRBV2,-,CASTSVQSGEQFF,TGTGCCAGCACTTCAGTCCAATCGGGGGAGCAGTTCTTC
TRBD2,TRBJ2-3,TRBV30,-,CAWTLPVLAGVTDTQYF,TGTGCCTGGACCCTGCCCGTGCTAGCGGGGGTCACAGATACGCAGTATTTT
-,TRBJ2-5,TRBV7-8,-,CASSFRLTGSQETQYF,TGTGCCAGCAGCTTCAGACTGACAGGCTCACAAGAGACCCAGTACTTC
TRBD2,TRBJ2-3,TRBV7-8,-,CASSLAARGGAPDTQYF,TGTGCCAGCAGCTTAGCCGCGCGCGGGGGGGCCCCAGATACGCAGTATTTT
-,TRBJ1-5,TRBV4-1,-,CASSPLGGPQHF,TGCGCCAGCAGCCCCTTAGGCGGGCCCCAGCATTTT
-,TRBJ1-2,TRBV5-8,-,CASSSYSRAYGYTF,TGTGCCAGCAGCTCCTATTCGCGGGCCTATGGCTACACCTTC
TRBD1,TRBJ1-1,TRBV27,-,CASSPPRTGENTEAFF,TGTGCCAGCAGTCCGCCCCGGACAGGGGAGAACACTGAAGCTTTCTTT
TRBD2,TRBJ2-3,TRBV15,-,CATSRAQLAGAVPSTDTQYF,TGTGCCACCAGCAGAGCCCAACTAGCGGGGGCCGTCCCTAGCACAGATACGCAGTATTTT
-,TRBJ2-7,TRBV5-1,-,CASSSGRTEIELGISYEQYF,TGCGCCAGCAGCTCCGGAAGGACAGAGATAGAATTGGGAATATCCTACGAGCAGTACTTC
TRBD1,TRBJ1-2,TRBV6-1,-,CASSEAHQGAGGYTF,TGTGCCAGCAGTGAAGCTCACCAGGGGGCCGGAGGCTACACCTTC
-,TRBJ2-1,TRBV9,-,CASSAVDMAEQFF,TGTGCCAGCAGCGCCGTCGATATGGCTGAGCAGTTCTTC